The 5 T cell receptor beta chains given below trace back to one sample, sequenced in a study of blood T cell repertoires in COVID-19 (dated by TCRdb to about 2020). The receptor library was made with the immunoSEQ multiplex PCR assay. TCRdb limited this immuneACCESS table to in-frame rearrangements with V and J called. A share of clones is missing; checked studies link under half to unresolved V genes, and the rest is unexplained. Present in this sample are around 230,000 clones, roughly nine tenths of which were seen just once. The ten largest make up just over 0.7% of the sample. The sequenced material came from peripheral blood. These receptors were obtained from a man aged 40-50 years with acute or convalescent COVID-19.

This clone was recorded once. The rearrangement uses TRBV27 and TRBJ2-7; D perhaps matches TRBD2 (5 bases). Germline V gene data show CDR1 as MNHEY and CDR2 as SMNVEV (reference sequence). The CDR3 is 14 amino acids. The V end lost 6 bases, the J end lost 3 bases, and 15 bases lay between the germline ends. The chain's CDR3 is CASRPLALIYEQYF. The CDR3, as DNA: TGTGCCAGCAGGCCCCTAGCCCTGATCTACGAGCAGTACTTC.

The V gene is TRBV11-3, the J gene TRBJ1-3; D gene ambiguous. The CDR3 is 13 amino acids. Trimming took 4 bases from V and 4 from J, leaving 8 bases between them. In germline, CDR1 is SGHNT, CDR2 YENEEA. As DNA, the CDR3 is TGTGCCAGCAGCTCGTCGGGGGGAAACACCATATATTTT. It specifies CASSSSGGNTIYF.

In DNA, the CDR3 is TGTGCCAGCAGCCCCGCTATGATAATGACAGGGGACGAGCAGTACTTC. Protein sequence: CASSPAMIMTGDEQYF. The rearrangement uses TRBV7-9 and TRBJ2-7, with TRBD1 matching over 8 bases. Looked up from germline, CDR1 is SEHNR and CDR2 is FQNEAQ (reference sequence). J was trimmed by 5 bases and V by 5 bases; bases with no gene match: 14. This CDR3 contains 16 residues.

The chain links TRBV10-1 to TRBJ2-5; 8 nucleotides agree with TRBD1. CDR1 and CDR2 from the germline V gene are WNHNN and SYGVQD (reference sequence). The CDR3 length is 17 residues. Trimming removed 7 bases from V and 4 bases from J; junction bases left unmatched: 17. The CDR3 sequence: CASNTKLGTGERETQYF. The CDR3 nucleotides are TGCGCCAGCAATACAAAATTGGGGACAGGAGAAAGAGAGACCCAGTACTTC.

The chain joins TRBV28 to TRBJ2-7, with D tentatively TRBD2 (5 bases). The V end lost 3 bases, the J end lost 12 bases, and 12 bases lay between the germline ends. Germline CDR1 reads MDHEN; CDR2 reads SYDVKM. This CDR3 has 11 amino acids. The CDR3 nucleotides are TGTGCCAGCAGTTTTAGGCAGGAGGCGTACTTC. Amino acids: CASSFRQEAYF.